Listed below are T cell receptor beta chains from one sample, sequenced in a study of blood T cell repertoires in COVID-19. Libraries were prepared by immunoSEQ multiplex PCR; TCRdb keeps only in-frame clonotypes and omits some of them. The table lists tens of thousands of clones, 75% to 90% of them singletons, with roughly an eighth in the top ten. The source material was peripheral blood. The receptors shown here come from a human donor in a cohort sampled during active COVID-19. Both conserved end residues are part of each CDR3. The order of the fields is J gene, clone size, V gene, D gene, CDR3 DNA, CDR3 protein. D genes are given only for firm matches. Size tells how often a clone was seen (once, few, many) or the class of an expanded clone, and some rows leave it out.

J: TRBJ2-2
size: .
V: TRBV2
D: TRBD2
DNA: TGTGCCAGCAGCGAACTAGCGGCCACCGGGGAGCTGTTTTTT
CDR3: CASSELAATGELFF

J: TRBJ2-3
size: .
V: TRBV3-1/TRBV3-2
D: TRBD2
DNA: TGTGCCAGCAGCCACCTACTTACCGACCTAGCGGAGGTCACAGATACGCAGTATTTT
CDR3: CASSHLLTDLAEVTDTQYF

J: TRBJ1-1
size: .
V: TRBV7-6
D: .
DNA: TGTGCCAGCAGCGCCAAGCAGGGGACCACTGAAGCTTTCTTT
CDR3: CASSAKQGTTEAFF

J: TRBJ2-2
size: .
V: TRBV5-6
D: .
DNA: TGTGCCAGCAGCTTGTCCGGGACTTCAAACACCGGGGAGCTGTTTTTT
CDR3: CASSLSGTSNTGELFF

J: TRBJ2-7
size: .
V: TRBV6-5
D: .
DNA: TGTGCCAGCAGTTACACCCAGGGGCGTGAGCAGTACTTC
CDR3: CASSYTQGREQYF

J: TRBJ2-5
size: .
V: TRBV27
D: TRBD1
DNA: TGTGCCAGCAGTTTCGTGGGGACAGGGGTTTCGGAGACCCAGTACTTC
CDR3: CASSFVGTGVSETQYF

J: TRBJ1-5
size: .
V: TRBV6-1
D: .
DNA: TGTGCCAGCAGTGATAAGGGGTATAGCAATCAGCCCCAGCATTTT
CDR3: CASSDKGYSNQPQHF

J: TRBJ1-4
size: .
V: TRBV7-9
D: .
DNA: TGTGCCAGCAGCTTAGCGTCCATGGGCGAAAAACTGTTTTTT
CDR3: CASSLASMGEKLFF

J: TRBJ2-2
size: .
V: TRBV2
D: .
DNA: TGTGCCAGCAACTGGAGGGGATCGGGGGAGCTGTTTTTT
CDR3: CASNWRGSGELFF

J: TRBJ2-1
size: .
V: TRBV2
D: .
DNA: TGTGCCAGCAGTGCACTTGGAAGGGGCTCCTACAATGAGCAGTTCTTC
CDR3: CASSALGRGSYNEQFF

J: TRBJ2-3
size: .
V: TRBV18
D: TRBD1
DNA: TGTGCCAGCTCACCCAGGGAAGGGGGCAGAGATACGCAGTATTTT
CDR3: CASSPREGGRDTQYF

J: TRBJ2-3
size: .
V: TRBV18
D: .
DNA: TGTGCCAGCTCACCACGAACGGGGATCCTCACAGATACGCAGTATTTT
CDR3: CASSPRTGILTDTQYF

J: TRBJ2-1
size: .
V: TRBV19
D: TRBD1
DNA: TGTGCCAGTAGCGGGACAGTGAGTTCCTACAATGAGCAGTTCTTC
CDR3: CASSGTVSSYNEQFF

J: TRBJ2-3
size: .
V: TRBV12-3/TRBV12-4
D: .
DNA: .
CDR3: CASSSSFSDTQYF

J: TRBJ1-2
size: once
V: TRBV27
D: .
DNA: TGTGCCAGCAGGGGGAGCGGGGGGGGCTATGGCTACACCTTC
CDR3: CASRGSGGGYGYTF

J: TRBJ2-3
size: .
V: TRBV29-1
D: TRBD2
DNA: TGCAGCGTTGAATCTTGGGGCGGGGGGGAGTTTAGAGATACGCAGTATTTT
CDR3: CSVESWGGGEFRDTQYF

J: TRBJ1-5
size: .
V: TRBV19
D: .
DNA: TGTGCCAGTAGCAAACCAGGGGTTCAGCCCCAGCATTTT
CDR3: CASSKPGVQPQHF

J: TRBJ2-1
size: .
V: TRBV5-1
D: TRBD1
DNA: TGCGCCAGCAGCGCAGGGGGCTATAATGAGCAGTTCTTC
CDR3: CASSAGGYNEQFF

J: TRBJ2-1
size: .
V: TRBV11-3
D: .
DNA: TGTGCCAGCAGCTTAGGCAGAACCTCCTACAATGAGCAGTTCTTC
CDR3: CASSLGRTSYNEQFF

J: TRBJ2-7
size: .
V: TRBV18
D: .
DNA: TGTGCCAGCTCACCGGAGTTTCGAGGGAACGAGCAGTACTTC
CDR3: CASSPEFRGNEQYF

J: TRBJ2-3
size: .
V: TRBV15
D: .
DNA: TGTGCCACCAGCAGGACAGCTAGCACAGATACGCAGTATTTT
CDR3: CATSRTASTDTQYF

J: TRBJ1-5
size: few
V: TRBV28
D: .
DNA: TGTGCTAGTGAAGTGTCCAATCAGCCCCAGCATTTT
CDR3: CASEVSNQPQHF

J: TRBJ1-6
size: .
V: TRBV27
D: .
DNA: TGTGCCAGCAGAACAGGAATTGTCTCACCCCTCCACTTT
CDR3: CASRTGIVSPLHF

J: TRBJ2-1
size: .
V: TRBV7-6
D: .
DNA: TGTGCCAGCAGCTTAGACCAGGCCTCCTACAATGAGCAGTTCTTC
CDR3: CASSLDQASYNEQFF

J: TRBJ1-1
size: few
V: TRBV7-9
D: .
DNA: TGTGCCGGGAGACTAGGGGAGGGCACTGAAGCTTTCTTT
CDR3: CAGRLGEGTEAFF

J: TRBJ2-1
size: .
V: TRBV6-5
D: TRBD2
DNA: TGTGCCAGCAGCGGACTAGTGCTTGTTCAGTTCTTC
CDR3: CASSGLVLVQFF

J: TRBJ1-2
size: .
V: TRBV28
D: .
DNA: TGTGCCAGCAGGGGAACAGGGCGCGGCGGCTACACCTTC
CDR3: CASRGTGRGGYTF